Shown below are 13 T cell receptor beta chains from a single sample sequenced in a study of T-cell reconstitution after alpha-beta-depleted transplantation in children. TCRbeta library construction was performed incorporating unique molecular identifiers. TCRdb re-called the PCR reads through MiXCR, storing one row per CDR3 protein. This table has about 980,000 distinct CDR3 sequences, roughly 29% appearing once. The source was PBMCs, mostly from graft donor cells, collected 360 days after TCRalphabeta/CD19-depleted stem cell transplant. The receptors come from a boy in the first two years of life who had a stem cell transplant for SCID, so the T cells may come from the graft donor.

This clonotype was seen more than once but under ten times. This sequence joins TRBV9 and TRBJ2-2; D ambiguous. CDR3 length: 12 residues. From germline, CDR1 is SGDLS and CDR2 YYNGEE. Trimming stripped 2 bases from V and 9 bases from J, with 8 bases between. The CDR3 coding sequence is TGTGCCAGCAGCGTTAACAGCCGGGAGCTGTTTTTT. Residues: CASSVNSRELFF.

This clonotype was counted only a few times. The chain links TRBV20-1 to TRBJ2-3; D is undetermined. V lost 3 bases, J lost 4 bases, and 11 bases lay in between. The CDR3 is made up of 13 amino acids. The germline V gene encodes CDR1 DFQATT and CDR2 SNEGSKA (reference sequence). The CDR3 region has the DNA TGCAGTGCTAGGGTACCCGTCCCAGATACGCAGTATTTT. This translates into CSARVPVPDTQYF.

In this sample, this clonotype turned up many times. The V call is TRBV7-2, the J call TRBJ2-1, with D uncertain. V gave up 0 bases and J gave up 3 bases, with 3 bases separating them. CDR1 SGHTA and CDR2 FQGNSA come from the germline V gene. The CDR3 extends over 13 amino acids. CDR3 loop: CASSLAVYNEQFF. CDR3 in DNA: TGTGCCAGCAGCTTAGCCGTCTACAATGAGCAGTTCTTC. Filled out from reference TRBV7-2 and TRBJ2-1, the complete variable domain reads GAGVSQSPSNKVTEKGKDVELRCDPISGHTALYWYRQSLGQGLEFLIYFQGNSAPDKSGLPSDRFSAERTGGSVSTLTIQRTQQEDSAVYLCASSLAVYNEQFFGPGTRLTVL.

The DNA of the CDR3 is TGTGCCAGCAGTGAACAGCTAGTTATGAACACTGAAGCTTTCTTT. It codes for CASSEQLVMNTEAFF. This chain links TRBV2 with TRBJ1-1; D ambiguous. The V gene lost 2 bases and the J gene lost 0 bases, with 10 bases spanning the gap. The CDR3 runs to 15 residues. Germline V gives CDR1 SNHLY, CDR2 FYNNEI.

The gene calls are TRBV5-1 and TRBJ2-3; 9 nucleotides agree with TRBD1. Per the germline V gene, CDR1 is SGHRS and CDR2 is YFSETQ. The V and J ends lost 4 bases and 6 bases, in that order; junction bases with no gene match: 0. The CDR3 consists of 12 residues. CDR3 nucleotides: TGCGCCAGCAGCGGACAGGGGGATACGCAGTATTTT. Protein sequence: CASSGQGDTQYF.

This clonotype was detected only a few times. The chain combines TRBV7-2 with TRBJ2-5; either TRBD1 or TRBD2 may fit D (5 bases each). The CDR3 consists of 15 residues. Germline V gene data show CDR1 as SGHTA and CDR2 as FQGNSA. V shed 5 bases and J shed 4 bases, with 17 bases lying between them. As DNA, the CDR3 is TGTGCCAGCAGCAAAGGGGACCTACGGGGAGAGACCCAGTACTTC. It is translated as CASSKGDLRGETQYF.

The chain links TRBV6-1 to TRBJ1-3; unclear D gene. CDR3 size: 14 residues. Per the germline V gene, CDR1 is MNHNS and CDR2 is SASEGT. V was cut by 10 bases and J by 11 bases, with 24 bases left in between. CDR3 residues: CATRTARKETAIYF. CDR3 DNA: TGTGCCACAAGGACGGCGCGTAAGGAGACTGCCATATATTTT.

This chain links TRBV15 with TRBJ1-1; no clear D. CDR1 is LNHNV and CDR2 is YYDKDF in the germline V gene (reference sequence). With 0 bases removed from V and 1 base from J, the gap between germline ends came to 9 bases. CDR3 size: 15 residues. CDR3 sequence reads: CATSRDPLGNTEAFF. In nucleotides, the CDR3 is TGTGCCACCAGCAGAGATCCCCTGGGGAACACTGAAGCTTTCTTT. The full variable domain, in which reference TRBV15 and TRBJ1-1 provide the parts outside the CDR3, is DAMVIQNPRYQVTQFGKPVTLSCSQTLNHNVMYWYQQKSSQAPKLLFHYYDKDFNNEADTPDNFQSRRPNTSFCFLDIRSPGLGDTAMYLCATSRDPLGNTEAFFGQGTRLTVV.

This clonotype occurred once. The chain joins TRBV5-1 to TRBJ2-7; the D gene is possibly TRBD2 (6 bases). Germline V CDR1 and CDR2: SGHRS, YFSETQ. Trimming removed 0 bases from V and 6 bases from J, with 28 bases in between. This CDR3 is built from 19 residues. CDR3 coding DNA: TGCGCCAGCAGCTTGGCCCCCCTTTGGACTACAGCGGGCCAGGCCGAGCAGTACTTC. The encoded protein is CASSLAPLWTTAGQAEQYF.

J is TRBJ2-1 and V is TRBV7-2; 11 bases line up with TRBD2. CDR3 length: 17 residues. The germline CDR1 and CDR2 sequences are SGHTA and FQGNSA. With V trimmed by 5 bases and J by 8 bases, 14 bases remained unmatched. The CDR3 nucleotides read TGTGCCAGCAGCCCAAGCCTATTAGCGGGGGGGCTGGATGAGCAGTTCTTC. Residues: CASSPSLLAGGLDEQFF.

This clonotype was detected a few times. V is TRBV5-1 and J is TRBJ2-7; 8 bases line up with TRBD1. This CDR3 is built from 15 residues. CDR1 and CDR2 (germline): SGHRS, YFSETQ. Trimming removed 5 bases from V and 2 bases from J; junction bases left unmatched: 9. CDR3 sequence: CASSQQGEYPYEQYF. The CDR3 nucleotides are TGCGCCAGCAGTCAACAGGGGGAATATCCCTACGAGCAGTACTTC.

The V call is TRBV12-3 or TRBV12-4, the J call TRBJ2-3; TRBD1 or TRBD2 may be the D gene (5 bases each). This CDR3 is 15 amino acids long. Deletions cut 2 bases from V and 4 bases from J, with 13 bases between. This CDR3 reads CASSLRGALADTQYF. Here the CDR3 DNA reads TGTGCCAGCAGTTTAAGAGGGGCCCTGGCAGATACGCAGTATTTT.

V gene TRBV12-3 or TRBV12-4 combines with J gene TRBJ1-1; TRBD1 might be the D (5 bases). This CDR3 is built from 12 residues. The V end was cut by 6 bases, the J end by 8 bases, with 13 bases between. The CDR3 sequence is CASSSDTSEAFF. CDR3 DNA sequence: TGTGCCAGCAGCTCGGACACTTCCGAAGCTTTCTTT.